This entry concerns a single TCR beta chain. Its recognized antigen is unknown. Base qualities are missing; no much larger clone stands one base away. TCRbeta CDR3 regions were amplified from genomic DNA using the immunoSEQ Assay, a bias-controlled multiplex PCR. The source study handled its data this way. The number of nucleated cells in each sample was estimated from the amplification of reference gene primers within the assay. Sequence reads were collapsed and filtered to measure the absolute abundance of every unique TCRbeta CDR3 rearrangement. For each sample, productive Simpson clonality was calculated as the square root of Simpson's diversity index across productive rearrangements. Drawn from immuneACCESS, this table holds only the in-frame rearrangements with V and J called that TCRdb kept. Clones are partly lost; checked studies trace under half to an unresolved V gene and leave the rest unexplained. V, J and clone size were drawn from that table, and D and trimming were deduced from the DNA. Counted in this sample were some 240,000 clones; about 81% of them appeared once. The ten largest clones represent 4.1% of the sample.

This sample stems from a study of blood T cell repertoires in COVID-19 (TCRdb year 2020). Regarding the research as a whole: The collaborator samples originated in the United States, Italy and Spain and spanned the acute and convalescent phases of COVID-19. The samples were drawn from two sources: the first 160 participants of the ongoing ImmuneRACE study, and 1,254 subjects contributed by 6 global collaborators. A de-identified subject ID, COVID-19 status, age in years and sex were almost always included in the sample metadata. The repertoires were made available in a free public database intended to serve as a resource for research on the immune response to SARS-CoV-2. The prospective study material was composed of cDNA or gDNA derived from T cells, B-cell-depleted T cells, or PBMCs. The dataset comprised deeply sampled blood TCRbeta repertoires from subjects exposed to, actively infected with, or recovered from COVID-19. HLA class I and class II types, where available, came from metadata supplied by the sample provider rather than from assay-based typing. Overall study results and their limits: How much clinical and demographic metadata was included differed by source and by participant, and the metadata was provided uncurated.

According to the germline V gene (reference sequence), CDR1 reads LNHNV and CDR2 reads YYDKDF. Trimming removed 5 bases from V and 8 bases from J, leaving 16 bases between the germline ends. The CDR3 goes from the cysteine to the phenylalanine over 15 residues. CDR3 DNA is the only sequence kept; it has 45 bases, read in frame from the first base. Enrolling through a virtual design, the prospective study's participants ranged in age from roughly 18 to 89 years and lived across about two dozen United States geographic areas. In the prospective study, cohorts were assigned on the basis of participant-reported clinical history obtained from a screening survey and a study questionnaire. In the prospective study, whole blood, serum and a nasopharyngeal or oropharyngeal swab were collected from each participant by mobile phlebotomists. Over a roughly 2-month period, participants in the prospective study had the option of providing additional blood draws and questionnaires. Blood samples from the prospective study were shipped frozen or at room temperature prior to DNA extraction.

The chain links TRBV15 with TRBJ1-6; TRBD1 is a possible D gene, resting on 6 matching bases. The receptor's source is a man under 40 with acute COVID-19. Sequenced input: PBMCs or T cells enriched from blood (not recorded which). CDR3 loop: CATSGIRGADSPLHF. The sequenced DNA is TGTGCCACCAGCGGAATCAGGGGCGCAGATTCACCCCTCCACTTT.